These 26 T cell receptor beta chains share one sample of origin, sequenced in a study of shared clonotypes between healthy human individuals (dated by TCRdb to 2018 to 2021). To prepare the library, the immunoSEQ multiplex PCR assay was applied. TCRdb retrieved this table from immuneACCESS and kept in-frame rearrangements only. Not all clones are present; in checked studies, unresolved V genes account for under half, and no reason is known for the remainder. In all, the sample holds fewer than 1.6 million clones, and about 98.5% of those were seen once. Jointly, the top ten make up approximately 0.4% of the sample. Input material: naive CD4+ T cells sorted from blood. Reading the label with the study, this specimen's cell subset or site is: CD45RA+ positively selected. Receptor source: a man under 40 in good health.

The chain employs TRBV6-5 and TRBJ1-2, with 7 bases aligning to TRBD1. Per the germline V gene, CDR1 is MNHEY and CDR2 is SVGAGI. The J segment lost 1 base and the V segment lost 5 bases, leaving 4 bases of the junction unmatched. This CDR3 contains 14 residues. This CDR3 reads CASSRDRINYGYTF. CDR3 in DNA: TGTGCCAGCAGTCGGGACAGAATTAACTATGGCTACACCTTC.

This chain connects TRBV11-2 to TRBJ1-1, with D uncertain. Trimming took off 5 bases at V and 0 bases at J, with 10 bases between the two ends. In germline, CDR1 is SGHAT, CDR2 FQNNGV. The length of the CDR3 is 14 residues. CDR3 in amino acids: CASSASTVNTEAFF. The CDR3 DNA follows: TGTGCCAGCAGCGCAAGTACGGTGAACACTGAAGCTTTCTTT.

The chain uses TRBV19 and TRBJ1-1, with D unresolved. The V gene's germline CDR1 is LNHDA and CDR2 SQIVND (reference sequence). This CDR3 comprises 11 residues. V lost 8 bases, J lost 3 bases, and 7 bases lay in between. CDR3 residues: CASGWYTEAFF. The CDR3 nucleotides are TGTGCCAGTGGGTGGTACACTGAAGCTTTCTTT.

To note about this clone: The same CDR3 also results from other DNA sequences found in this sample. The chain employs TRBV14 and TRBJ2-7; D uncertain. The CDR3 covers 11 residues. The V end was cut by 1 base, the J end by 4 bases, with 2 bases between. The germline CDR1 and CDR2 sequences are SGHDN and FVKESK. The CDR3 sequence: CASSQAYEQYF. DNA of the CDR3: TGTGCCAGCAGCCAAGCATACGAGCAGTACTTC.

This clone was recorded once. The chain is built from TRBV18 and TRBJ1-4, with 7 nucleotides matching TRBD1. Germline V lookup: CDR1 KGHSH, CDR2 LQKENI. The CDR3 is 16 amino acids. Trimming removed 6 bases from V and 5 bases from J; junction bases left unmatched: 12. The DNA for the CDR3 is TGTGCCAGCTCCCCTGTTGCAGGGGGTCCCAATGAAAAACTGTTTTTT. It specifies CASSPVAGGPNEKLFF.

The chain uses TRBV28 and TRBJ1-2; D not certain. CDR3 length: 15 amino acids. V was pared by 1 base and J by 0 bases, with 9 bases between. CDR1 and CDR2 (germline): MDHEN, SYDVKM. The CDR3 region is CASSLFPGANYGYTF. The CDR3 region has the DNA TGTGCCAGCAGTTTATTCCCCGGGGCTAACTATGGCTACACCTTC.

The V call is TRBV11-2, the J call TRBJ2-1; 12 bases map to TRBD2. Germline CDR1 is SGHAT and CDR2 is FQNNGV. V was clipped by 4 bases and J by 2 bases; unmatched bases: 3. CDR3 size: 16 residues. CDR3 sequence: CASSSGLAGPYNEQFF. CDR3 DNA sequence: TGTGCCAGCAGCTCCGGACTAGCGGGACCCTACAATGAGCAGTTCTTC.

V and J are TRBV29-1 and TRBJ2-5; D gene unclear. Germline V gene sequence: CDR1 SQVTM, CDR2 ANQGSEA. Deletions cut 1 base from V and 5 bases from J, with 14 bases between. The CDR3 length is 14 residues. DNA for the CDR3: TGCAGCGTTGAAGTCATGGCCTACGGCGAGACCCAGTACTTC. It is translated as CSVEVMAYGETQYF.

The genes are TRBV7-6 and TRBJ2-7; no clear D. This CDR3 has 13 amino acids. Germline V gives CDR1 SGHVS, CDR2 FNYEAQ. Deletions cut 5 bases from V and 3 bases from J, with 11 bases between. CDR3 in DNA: TGTGCCAGCAGCCCCCCGCCCGGCTACGAGCAGTACTTC. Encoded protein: CASSPPPGYEQYF.

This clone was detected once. CDR3 region: CASSTGARTEAFF. CDR3 sequence (DNA): TGCGCCAGCAGCACAGGGGCGCGAACTGAAGCTTTCTTT. The V and J genes are TRBV5-1 and TRBJ1-1; 7 positions agree with TRBD1. CDR1 is SGHRS and CDR2 is YFSETQ in the germline V gene. V was clipped by 4 bases and J by 5 bases; unmatched bases: 5. The length of the CDR3 is 13 residues.

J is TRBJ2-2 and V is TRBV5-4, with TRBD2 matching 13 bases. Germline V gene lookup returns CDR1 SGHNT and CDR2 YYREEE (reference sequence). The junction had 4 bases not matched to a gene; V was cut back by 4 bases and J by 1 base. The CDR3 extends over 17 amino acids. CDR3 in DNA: TGTGCCAGCAGCCCCGGGACTAGCGGGATGAACACCGGGGAGCTGTTTTTT. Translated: CASSPGTSGMNTGELFF.

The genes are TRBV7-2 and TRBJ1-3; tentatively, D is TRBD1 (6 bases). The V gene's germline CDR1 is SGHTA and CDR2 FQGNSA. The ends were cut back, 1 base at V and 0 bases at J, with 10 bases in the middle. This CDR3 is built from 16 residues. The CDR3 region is CASSLGTVASGNTIYF. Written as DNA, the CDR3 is TGTGCCAGCAGCTTAGGGACAGTGGCCTCTGGAAACACCATATATTTT.

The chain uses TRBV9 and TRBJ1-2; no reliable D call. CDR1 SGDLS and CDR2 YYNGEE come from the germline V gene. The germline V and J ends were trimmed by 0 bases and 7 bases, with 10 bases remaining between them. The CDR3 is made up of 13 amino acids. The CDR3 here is CASSVDSGSGYTF. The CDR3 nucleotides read TGTGCCAGCAGCGTAGATTCGGGTTCTGGCTACACCTTC.

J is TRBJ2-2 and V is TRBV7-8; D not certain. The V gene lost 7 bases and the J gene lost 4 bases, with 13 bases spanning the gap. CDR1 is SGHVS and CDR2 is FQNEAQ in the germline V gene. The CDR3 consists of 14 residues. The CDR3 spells CASNLEVSTGELFF. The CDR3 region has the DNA TGTGCCAGCAATTTGGAAGTGAGCACCGGGGAGCTGTTTTTT.

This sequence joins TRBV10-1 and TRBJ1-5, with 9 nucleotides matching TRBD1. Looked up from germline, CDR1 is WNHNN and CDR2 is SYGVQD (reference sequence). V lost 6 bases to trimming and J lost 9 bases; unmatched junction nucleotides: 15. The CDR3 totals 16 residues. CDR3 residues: CASRVSSDRGLTPQHF. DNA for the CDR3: TGCGCCAGCAGGGTCTCCTCGGACAGGGGATTAACGCCCCAGCATTTT.

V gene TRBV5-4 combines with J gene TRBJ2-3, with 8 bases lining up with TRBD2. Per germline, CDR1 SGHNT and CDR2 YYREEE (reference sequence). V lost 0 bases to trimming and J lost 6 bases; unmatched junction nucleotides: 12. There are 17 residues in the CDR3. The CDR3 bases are TGTGCCAGCAGCTTGGCGGGGGGGAGCGGTCGTACGGATACGCAGTATTTT. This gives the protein CASSLAGGSGRTDTQYF.

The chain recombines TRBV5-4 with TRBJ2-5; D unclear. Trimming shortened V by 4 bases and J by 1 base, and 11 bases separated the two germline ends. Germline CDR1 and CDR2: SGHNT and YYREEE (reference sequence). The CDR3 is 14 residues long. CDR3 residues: CASSLEPAQETQYF. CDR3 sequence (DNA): TGTGCCAGCAGCCTCGAGCCGGCCCAAGAGACCCAGTACTTC.

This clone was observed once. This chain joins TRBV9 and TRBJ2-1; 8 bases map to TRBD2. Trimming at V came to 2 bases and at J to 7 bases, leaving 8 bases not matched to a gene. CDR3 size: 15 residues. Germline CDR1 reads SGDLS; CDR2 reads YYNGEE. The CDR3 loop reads CASSVGAGDVNEQFF. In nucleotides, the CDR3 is TGTGCCAGCAGCGTGGGAGCGGGAGATGTGAATGAGCAGTTCTTC. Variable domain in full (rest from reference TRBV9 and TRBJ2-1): DSGVTQTPKHLITATGQRVTLRCSPRSGDLSVYWYQQSLDQGLQFLIQYYNGEERAKGNILERFSAQQFPDLHSELNLSSLELGDSALYFCASSVGAGDVNEQFFGPGTRLTVL.

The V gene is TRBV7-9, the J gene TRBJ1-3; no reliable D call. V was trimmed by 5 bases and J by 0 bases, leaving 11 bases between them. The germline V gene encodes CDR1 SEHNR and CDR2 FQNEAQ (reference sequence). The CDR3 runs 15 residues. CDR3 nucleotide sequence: TGTGCCAGCAGCCCCGGTGTGATCTCTGGAAACACCATATATTTT. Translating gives CASSPGVISGNTIYF.

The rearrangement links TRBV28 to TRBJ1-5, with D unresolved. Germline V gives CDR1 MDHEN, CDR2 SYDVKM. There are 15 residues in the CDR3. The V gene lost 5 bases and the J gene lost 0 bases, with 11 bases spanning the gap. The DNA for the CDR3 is TGTGCCAGCAGTGCCTGGGGAAATAGCAATCAGCCCCAGCATTTT. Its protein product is CASSAWGNSNQPQHF. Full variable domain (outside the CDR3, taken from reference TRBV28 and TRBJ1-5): DVKVTQSSRYLVKRTGEKVFLECVQDMDHENMFWYRQDPGLGLRLIYFSYDVKMKEKGDIPEGYSVSREKKERFSLILESASTNQTSMYLCASSAWGNSNQPQHFGDGTRLSIL.

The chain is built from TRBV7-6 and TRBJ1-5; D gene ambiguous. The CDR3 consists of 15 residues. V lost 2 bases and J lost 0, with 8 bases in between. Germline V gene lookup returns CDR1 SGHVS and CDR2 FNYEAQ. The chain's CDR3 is CASSLIGGSNQPQHF. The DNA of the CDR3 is TGTGCCAGCAGCTTAATTGGCGGTAGCAATCAGCCCCAGCATTTT.

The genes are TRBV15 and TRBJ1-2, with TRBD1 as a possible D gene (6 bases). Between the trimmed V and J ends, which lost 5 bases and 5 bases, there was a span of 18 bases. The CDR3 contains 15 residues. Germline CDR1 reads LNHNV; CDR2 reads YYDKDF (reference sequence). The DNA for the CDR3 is TGTGCCACCAGCGAACAACGGACAGATGGATATGGCTACACCTTC. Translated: CATSEQRTDGYGYTF.

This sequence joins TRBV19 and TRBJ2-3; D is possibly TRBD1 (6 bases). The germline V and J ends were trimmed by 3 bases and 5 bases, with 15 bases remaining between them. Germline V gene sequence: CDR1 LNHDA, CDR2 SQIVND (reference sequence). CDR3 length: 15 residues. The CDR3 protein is CASSMIGTQGDTQYF. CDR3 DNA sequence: TGTGCCAGTAGTATGATCGGGACACAGGGAGATACGCAGTATTTT.

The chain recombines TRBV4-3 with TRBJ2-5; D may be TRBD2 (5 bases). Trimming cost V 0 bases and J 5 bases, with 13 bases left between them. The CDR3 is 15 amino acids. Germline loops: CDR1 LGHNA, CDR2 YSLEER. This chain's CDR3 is CASSQDPNRGETQYF. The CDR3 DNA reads TGCGCCAGCAGCCAAGATCCGAACCGAGGGGAGACCCAGTACTTC.

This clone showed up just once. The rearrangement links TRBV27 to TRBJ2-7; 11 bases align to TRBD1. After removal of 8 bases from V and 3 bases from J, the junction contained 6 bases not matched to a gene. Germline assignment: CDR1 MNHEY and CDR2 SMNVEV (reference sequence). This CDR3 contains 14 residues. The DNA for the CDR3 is TGTGCCAGCGGGGACAGGGGGTCTCTCTACGAGCAGTACTTC. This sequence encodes CASGDRGSLYEQYF.

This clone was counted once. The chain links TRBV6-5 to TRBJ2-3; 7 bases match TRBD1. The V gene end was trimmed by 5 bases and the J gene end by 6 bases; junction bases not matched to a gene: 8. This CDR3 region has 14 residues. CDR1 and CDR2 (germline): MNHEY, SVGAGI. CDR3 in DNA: TGTGCCAGCAGTCAGGACAGGTCGAAGGATACGCAGTATTTT. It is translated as CASSQDRSKDTQYF.